This T cell receptor beta chain was sequenced during a study of T cell repertoires in cytomegalovirus infection. Germline-derived CDR1 and CDR2 are SGHVS and FQNEAQ. Germline trimming cut 1 base from V and 5 bases from J; bases unmatched to any gene: 9. CDR3 length equals 16 residues. TCRdb independently ran MiXCR on the reads; one entry per CDR3 protein. The profile shows some 150,000 distinct CDR3 sequences, about 6.1% of them singletons. This clonotype appeared many times. Sequenced: PBMCs. This sequence joins TRBV7-8 and TRBJ2-5; 8 nucleotides agree with TRBD2. The TCR originated in a human donor in good health (CMV status not recorded). Some clones in this sample may be carry-over from other donors' samples. CDR3 coding DNA: TGTGCCAGCAGCTTAGGGCGGGGGGCCCCCCGGGAGACCCAGTACTTC. This codes for CASSLGRGAPRETQYF.